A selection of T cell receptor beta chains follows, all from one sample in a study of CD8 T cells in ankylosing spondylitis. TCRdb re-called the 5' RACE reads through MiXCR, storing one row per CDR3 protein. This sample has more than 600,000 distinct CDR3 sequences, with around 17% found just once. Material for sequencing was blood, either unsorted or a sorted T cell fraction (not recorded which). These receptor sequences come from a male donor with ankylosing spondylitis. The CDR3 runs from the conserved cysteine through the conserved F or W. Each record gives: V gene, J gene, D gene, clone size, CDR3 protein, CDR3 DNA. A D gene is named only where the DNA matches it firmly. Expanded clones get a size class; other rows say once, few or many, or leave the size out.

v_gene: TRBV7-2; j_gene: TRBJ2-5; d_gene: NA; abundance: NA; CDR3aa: CASSLGFGSPETQYF; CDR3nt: TGTGCCAGCAGCTTGGGGTTTGGCTCTCCGGAGACCCAGTACTTC
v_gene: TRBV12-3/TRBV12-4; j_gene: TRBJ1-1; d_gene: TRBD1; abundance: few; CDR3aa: CASSILTGGAFF; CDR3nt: TGTGCCAGCAGCATCCTGACAGGGGGAGCTTTCTTT
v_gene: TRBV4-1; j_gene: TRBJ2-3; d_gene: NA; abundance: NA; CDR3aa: CASSLLSEGTDTQYF; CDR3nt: TGCGCCAGCAGCCTCCTTAGCGAAGGGACAGATACGCAGTATTTT
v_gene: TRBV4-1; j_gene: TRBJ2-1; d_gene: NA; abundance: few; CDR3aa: CASSQGGSGGRYYNEQFF; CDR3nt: TGCGCCAGCAGTCAAGGGGGCTCTGGGGGGCGATACTACAATGAGCAGTTCTTC
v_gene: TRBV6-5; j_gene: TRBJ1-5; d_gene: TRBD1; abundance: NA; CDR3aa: CASSYPGGDQPQHF; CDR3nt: TGTGCCAGCAGTTATCCAGGGGGGGATCAGCCCCAGCATTTT
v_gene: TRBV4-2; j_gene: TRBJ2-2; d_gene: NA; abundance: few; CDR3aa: CASSQDFDQNTGELFF; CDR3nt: TGTGCCAGCAGCCAAGATTTCGACCAAAACACCGGGGAGCTGTTTTTT
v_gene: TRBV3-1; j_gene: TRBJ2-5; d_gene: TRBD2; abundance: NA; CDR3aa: CASSQGGGGMGETQYF; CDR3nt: TGTGCCAGCAGCCAAGGAGGCGGGGGTATGGGAGAGACCCAGTACTTC
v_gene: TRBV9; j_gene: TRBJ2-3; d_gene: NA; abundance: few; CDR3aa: CASSIDRITDTQYF; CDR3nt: TGTGCCAGCTCCATCGACAGGATCACAGATACGCAGTATTTT
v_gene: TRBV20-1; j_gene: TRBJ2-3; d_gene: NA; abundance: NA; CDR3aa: CSARDPSRLRLYF; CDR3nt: TGCAGTGCTAGAGATCCAAGTCGTCTAAGGCTGTATTTT
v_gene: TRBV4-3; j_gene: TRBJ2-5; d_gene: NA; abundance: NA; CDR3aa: CASSQTPGETQYF; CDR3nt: TGCGCCAGCAGCCAGACCCCAGGGGAGACCCAGTACTTC
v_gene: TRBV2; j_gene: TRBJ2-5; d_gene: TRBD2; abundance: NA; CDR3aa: CASSEDRLAGLETQYF; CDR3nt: TGTGCCAGCAGTGAAGACCGGCTAGCGGGATTGGAGACCCAGTACTTC
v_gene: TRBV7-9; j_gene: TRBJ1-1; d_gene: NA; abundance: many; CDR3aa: CASSLEGPTEAFF; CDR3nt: TGTGCCAGCAGCTTAGAAGGGCCAACTGAAGCTTTCTTT
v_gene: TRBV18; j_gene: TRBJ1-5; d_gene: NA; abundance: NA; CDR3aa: CASSRAQNQPQHF; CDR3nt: TGTGCCAGCTCACGGGCTCAGAATCAGCCCCAGCATTTT
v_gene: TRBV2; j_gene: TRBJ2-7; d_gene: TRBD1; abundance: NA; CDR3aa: CASSENRGSYEQYF; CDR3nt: TGTGCCAGCAGTGAGAACAGGGGCTCCTACGAGCAGTACTTC
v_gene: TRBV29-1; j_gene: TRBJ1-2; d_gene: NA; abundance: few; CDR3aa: CSARTELGGYTF; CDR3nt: TGCAGCGCTAGGACAGAGCTAGGGGGCTACACCTTC
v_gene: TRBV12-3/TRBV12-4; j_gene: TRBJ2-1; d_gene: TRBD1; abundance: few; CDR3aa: CASSPGTGRSYNEQFF; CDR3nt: TGTGCCAGCAGTCCAGGGACAGGGCGATCCTACAATGAGCAGTTCTTC
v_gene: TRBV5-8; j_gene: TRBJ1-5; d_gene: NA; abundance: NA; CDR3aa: CASSLLAAQFQPQHF; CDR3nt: TGTGCCAGCAGCTTGCTGGCGGCACAATTTCAGCCCCAGCATTTT
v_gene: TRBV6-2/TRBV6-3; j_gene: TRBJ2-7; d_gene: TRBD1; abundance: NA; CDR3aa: CASSYDRGSYEQYF; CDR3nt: TGTGCCAGCAGTTACGACAGGGGGTCCTACGAGCAGTACTTC
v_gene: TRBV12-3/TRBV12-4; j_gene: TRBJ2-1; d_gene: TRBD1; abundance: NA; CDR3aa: CASSSQGEGSNEQFF; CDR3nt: TGTGCCAGCAGTTCACAGGGGGAAGGTAGTAATGAGCAGTTCTTC
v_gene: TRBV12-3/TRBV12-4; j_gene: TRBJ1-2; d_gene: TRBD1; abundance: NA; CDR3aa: CASISGTGAFYGYTF; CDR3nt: TGTGCCAGCATATCCGGGACAGGGGCTTTCTATGGCTACACCTTC
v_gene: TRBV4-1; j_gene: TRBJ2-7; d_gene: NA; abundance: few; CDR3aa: CASSPEGTRFYEQYF; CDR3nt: TGCGCCAGCAGCCCTGAGGGGACAAGATTTTACGAGCAGTACTTC
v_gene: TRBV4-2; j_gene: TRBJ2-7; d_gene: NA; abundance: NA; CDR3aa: CASSQEIGGGTLSYEQYF; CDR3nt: TGTGCCAGCAGCCAAGAGATCGGCGGGGGCACCCTCTCCTACGAGCAGTACTTC
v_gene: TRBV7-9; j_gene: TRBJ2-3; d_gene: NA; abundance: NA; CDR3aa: CASRLTRTDTQYF; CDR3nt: TGTGCCAGCAGACTGACCCGCACAGATACGCAGTATTTT
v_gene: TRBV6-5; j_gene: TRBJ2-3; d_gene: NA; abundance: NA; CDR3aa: CASSSRDWDRDTQYF; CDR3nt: TGTGCCAGCAGTTCCCGGGACTGGGATCGAGATACGCAGTATTTT
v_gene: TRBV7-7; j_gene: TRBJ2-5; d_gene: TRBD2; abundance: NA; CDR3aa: CASSLRTSYKETQYF; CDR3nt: TGTGCCAGCAGCCTTAGGACTAGCTATAAAGAGACCCAGTACTTC
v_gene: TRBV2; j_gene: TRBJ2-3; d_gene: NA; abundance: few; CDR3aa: CASSETGIGADTQYF; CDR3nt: TGTGCCAGCAGTGAAACCGGGATCGGTGCAGATACGCAGTATTTT
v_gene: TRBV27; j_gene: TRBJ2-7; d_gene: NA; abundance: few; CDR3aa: CASSRTGSEQYF; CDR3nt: TGTGCCAGCAGCAGAACAGGGAGCGAGCAGTACTTC
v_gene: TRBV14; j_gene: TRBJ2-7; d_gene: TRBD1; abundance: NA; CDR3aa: CASSQPGQGIYEQYF; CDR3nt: TGTGCCAGCAGCCAACCGGGACAGGGAATCTACGAGCAGTACTTC
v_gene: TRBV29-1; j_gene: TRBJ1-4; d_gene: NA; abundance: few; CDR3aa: CSVAEVDTNEKLFF; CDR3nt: TGCAGCGTCGCGGAGGTGGATACTAATGAAAAACTGTTTTTT
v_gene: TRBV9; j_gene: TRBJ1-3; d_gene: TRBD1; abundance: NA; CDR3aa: CASSAGTEVGNTIYF; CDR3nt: TGTGCCAGCAGCGCCGGGACAGAGGTCGGAAACACCATATATTTT
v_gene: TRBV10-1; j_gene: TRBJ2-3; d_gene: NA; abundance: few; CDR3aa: CASSLEGAPNSGPDTQYF; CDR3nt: TGCGCCAGCAGCCTTGAGGGCGCCCCCAATAGCGGCCCAGATACGCAGTATTTT
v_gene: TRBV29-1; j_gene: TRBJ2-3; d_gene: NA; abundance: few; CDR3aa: CSVVDRLTDTQYF; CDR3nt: TGCAGCGTTGTAGACAGGCTCACAGATACGCAGTATTTT
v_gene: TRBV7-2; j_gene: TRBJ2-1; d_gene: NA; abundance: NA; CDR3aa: CASSGHSGTYNEQFF; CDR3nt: TGTGCCAGCAGCGGCCATTCCGGGACCTACAATGAGCAGTTCTTC
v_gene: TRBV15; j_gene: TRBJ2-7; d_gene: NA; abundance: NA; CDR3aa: CATSREGGYEQYF; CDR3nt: TGTGCCACCAGCAGAGAGGGCGGTTACGAGCAGTACTTC
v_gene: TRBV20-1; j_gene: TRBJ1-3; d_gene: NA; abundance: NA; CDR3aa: CSAFRGAGNTIYF; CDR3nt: TGCAGTGCTTTCAGGGGAGCTGGAAACACCATATATTTT
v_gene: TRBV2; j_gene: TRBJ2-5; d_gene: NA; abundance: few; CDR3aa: CASSWESGSEETQYF; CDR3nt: TGTGCCAGCAGTTGGGAGTCTGGTTCTGAAGAGACCCAGTACTTC
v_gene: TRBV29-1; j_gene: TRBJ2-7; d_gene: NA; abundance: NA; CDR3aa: CSASWGSGHEQYF; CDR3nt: TGCAGCGCCTCCTGGGGTAGCGGCCACGAGCAGTACTTC
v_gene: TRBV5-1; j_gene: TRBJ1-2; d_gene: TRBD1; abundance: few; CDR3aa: CASSLTGGRANYGYTF; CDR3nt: TGCGCCAGCAGCTTGACAGGGGGAAGGGCTAACTATGGCTACACCTTC
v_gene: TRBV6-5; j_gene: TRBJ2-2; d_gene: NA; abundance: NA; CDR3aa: CASSYGWAGELFF; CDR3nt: TGTGCCAGCAGTTACGGTTGGGCCGGGGAGCTGTTTTTT
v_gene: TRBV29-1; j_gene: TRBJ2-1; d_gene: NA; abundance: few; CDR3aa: CSVVGGGGYNEQFF; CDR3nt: TGCAGCGTTGTGGGGGGAGGTGGGTACAATGAGCAGTTCTTC
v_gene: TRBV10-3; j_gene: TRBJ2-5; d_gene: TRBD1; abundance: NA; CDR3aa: CAISERYPTGVETQYF; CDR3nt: TGTGCCATCAGTGAAAGATACCCGACAGGGGTAGAGACCCAGTACTTC
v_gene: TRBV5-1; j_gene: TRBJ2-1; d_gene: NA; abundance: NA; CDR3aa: CASSLAITHLLDEQFF; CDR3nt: TGCGCCAGCAGCTTGGCCATAACCCACCTCCTGGATGAGCAGTTCTTC
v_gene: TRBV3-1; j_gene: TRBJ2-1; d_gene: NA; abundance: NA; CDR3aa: CASSRFGSLTTEQFF; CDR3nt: TGTGCCAGCAGCCGCTTTGGGAGCCTAACCACTGAGCAGTTCTTC
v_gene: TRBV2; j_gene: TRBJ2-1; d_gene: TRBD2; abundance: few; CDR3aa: CASSEGGSEQFF; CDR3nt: TGTGCCAGCAGTGAAGGCGGGAGTGAGCAGTTCTTC
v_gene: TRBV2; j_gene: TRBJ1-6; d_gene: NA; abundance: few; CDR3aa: CASNEGGSSPLHF; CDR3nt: TGTGCCAGCAATGAGGGTGGGAGTTCACCCCTCCACTTT
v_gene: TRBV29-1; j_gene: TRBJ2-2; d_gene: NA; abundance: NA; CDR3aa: CSVDGLGTSGELFF; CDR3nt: TGCAGCGTTGACGGTTTGGGAACCTCCGGGGAGCTGTTTTTT
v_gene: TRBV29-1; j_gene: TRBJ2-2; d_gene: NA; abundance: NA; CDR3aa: CSVTPLGSGELFF; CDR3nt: TGCAGCGTGACCCCCCTCGGTTCCGGGGAGCTGTTTTTT
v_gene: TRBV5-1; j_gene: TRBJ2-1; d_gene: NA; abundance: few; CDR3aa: CASKWTESTYNEQFF; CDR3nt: TGCGCCAGCAAATGGACAGAGAGCACCTACAATGAGCAGTTCTTC
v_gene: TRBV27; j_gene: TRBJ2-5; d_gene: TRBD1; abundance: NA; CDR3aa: CASSLSGTGVTFGETQYF; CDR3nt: TGTGCCAGCAGTTTATCGGGTACAGGGGTTACTTTCGGGGAGACCCAGTACTTC
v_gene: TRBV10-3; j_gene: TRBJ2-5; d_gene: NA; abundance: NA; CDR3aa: CAISEDTARAAETQYF; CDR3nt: TGTGCCATCAGTGAGGATACGGCCAGGGCCGCGGAGACCCAGTACTTC
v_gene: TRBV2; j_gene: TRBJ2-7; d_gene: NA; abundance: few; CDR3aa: CAVKKGFPYEQYF; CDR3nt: TGTGCCGTTAAAAAGGGATTTCCCTACGAGCAGTACTTC